This entry describes one T cell receptor (beta chain). Its antigen remains unidentified. The entry originates in a study of cytomegalovirus exposure and HLA in healthy donors. Whole-study context: Some 85 million unique TCRs, all from HLA-typed donors, were included in an early release of the data. Study conclusions and caveats: Clonal expansion was found to be greater in HLA-associated TCR beta chains than in equally common others in a later analysis.

PCR primers comprised 60 Vbeta and 13 Jbeta primers. This table comes from immunoSEQ multiplex PCR, and its TCRdb copy is limited to in-frame clones, with some not included. In the table there are approximately 190,000 clones, roughly 84% of which are singletons. Germline CDR1 and CDR2: SEHNR and FQNEAQ (reference sequence). This CDR3 has 14 residues. J lost 4 bases, V lost 4 bases, and 4 bases had no gene match. The J gene is TRBJ2-5, the V gene TRBV7-9; TRBD2 matches 9 bases. This TCR was sampled from a woman between 50 and 59 years old in good health and CMV-seropositive. The sequenced sample consisted of PBMCs. The CDR3 DNA reads as TGTGCCAGCAGCTCTAGCGGGACGAGAGAGACCCAGTACTTC. Translated: CASSSSGTRETQYF.